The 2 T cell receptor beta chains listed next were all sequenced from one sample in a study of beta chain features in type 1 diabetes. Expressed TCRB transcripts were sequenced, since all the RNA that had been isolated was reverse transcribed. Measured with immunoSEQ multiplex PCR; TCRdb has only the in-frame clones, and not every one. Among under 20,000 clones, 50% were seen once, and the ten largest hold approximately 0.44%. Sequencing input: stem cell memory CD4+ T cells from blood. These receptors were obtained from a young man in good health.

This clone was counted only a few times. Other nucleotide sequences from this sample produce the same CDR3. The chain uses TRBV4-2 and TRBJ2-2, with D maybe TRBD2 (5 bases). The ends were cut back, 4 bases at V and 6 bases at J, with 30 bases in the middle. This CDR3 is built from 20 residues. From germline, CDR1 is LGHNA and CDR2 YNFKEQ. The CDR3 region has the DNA TGTGCCAGCAGCCTCTCACGGCCAGGAGGATCGGTTTCGGTTCCCGGGGAGCTGTTTTTT. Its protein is CASSLSRPGGSVSVPGELFF.

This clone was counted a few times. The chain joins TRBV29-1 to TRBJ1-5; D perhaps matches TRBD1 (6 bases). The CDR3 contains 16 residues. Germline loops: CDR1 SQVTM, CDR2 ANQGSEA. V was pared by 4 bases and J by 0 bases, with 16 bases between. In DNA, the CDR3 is TGCAGCGTTGGGGGGTCAGGGGCGGGTAGCAATCAGCCCCAGCATTTT. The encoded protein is CSVGGSGAGSNQPQHF.